This T cell receptor beta chain comes out of a study of cytomegalovirus exposure and HLA in healthy donors. There are a few counts of this clone. What it recognizes is unknown. The primer mix had 60 Vbeta and 13 Jbeta primers. Generated by immunoSEQ multiplex PCR, the TCRdb table keeps only in-frame clones and is missing some. In the table there are about 120,000 clones, roughly 76% of which are singletons. Broader study findings: Among CMV-associated TCR beta chains, most appeared HLA-restricted in a later analysis.

V lost 2 bases, J lost 2 bases, and 16 bases stayed unmatched. Germline-derived CDR1 and CDR2 are SGHDT and YYEEEE. CDR3 size: 19 residues. The material sequenced was PBMCs. This TCR derives from a woman in her forties in good health and CMV-seropositive. This chain joins TRBV5-6 and TRBJ2-7; the match to TRBD1 covers 10 bases. CDR3 bases: TGTGCCAGCAGCTTTACACGGCGTTCTGACAGGGGGCGCACCTACGAGCAGTACTTC. Residues: CASSFTRRSDRGRTYEQYF. Filled out from reference TRBV5-6 and TRBJ2-7, the complete variable domain reads DAGVTQSPTHLIKTRGQQVTLRCSPKSGHDTVSWYQQALGQGPQFIFQYYEEEERQRGNFPDRFSGHQFPNYSSELNVNALLLGDSALYLCASSFTRRSDRGRTYEQYFGPGTRLTVT.